This T cell receptor (beta chain) was captured in a study of blood T cells in healthy people across ages. The amount of total RNA extracted per sample was at least 6 micrograms. Germline V CDR1 and CDR2: SGHTA, FQGTGA. CDR3 size: 16 residues. With 1 base clipped from V and 5 bases from J, the junction kept 3 bases outside the gene matches. Alongside a J-beta primer mix, a sample-barcoded 5' primer served in a second PCR lasting about 7 to 11 cycles. Via MiXCR, TCRdb re-called the 5' RACE reads, giving one row per CDR3 protein. This sample has roughly 800,000 distinct CDR3 sequences, with roughly 60% found just once.

The gene calls are TRBV7-3 and TRBJ2-1, with 12 bases lining up with TRBD2. Source material: blood. The receptor's source is a man aged 25-45 years in good health. CDR3: CASSLIGLAGNNEQFF. The CDR3 bases are TGTGCCAGCAGCTTAATTGGACTAGCGGGGAACAATGAGCAGTTCTTC. Complete variable domain (other parts from reference TRBV7-3 and TRBJ2-1): GAGVSQTPSNKVTEKGKYVELRCDPISGHTALYWYRQSLGQGPEFLIYFQGTGAADDSGLPNDRFFAVRPEGSVSTLKIQRTERGDSAVYLCASSLIGLAGNNEQFFGPGTRLTVL.